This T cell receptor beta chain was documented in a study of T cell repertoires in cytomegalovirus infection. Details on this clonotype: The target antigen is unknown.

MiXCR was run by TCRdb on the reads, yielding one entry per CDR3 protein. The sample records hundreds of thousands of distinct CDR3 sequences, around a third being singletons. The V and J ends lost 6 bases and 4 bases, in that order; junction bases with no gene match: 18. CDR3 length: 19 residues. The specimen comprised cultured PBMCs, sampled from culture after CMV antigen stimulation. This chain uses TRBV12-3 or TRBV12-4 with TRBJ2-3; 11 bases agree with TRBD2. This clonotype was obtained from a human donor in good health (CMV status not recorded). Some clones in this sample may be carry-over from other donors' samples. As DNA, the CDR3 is TGTGCCAGCAGCCAAGAGCTAGCGGGAGGCGGAATGAGGGCAGATACGCAGTATTTT. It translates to CASSQELAGGGMRADTQYF.